The 27 T cell receptor beta chains reported below all come from one sample, sequenced in a study of blood T cell repertoires in COVID-19. TCRdb's table, derived via immunoSEQ multiplex PCR, lists solely in-frame clones and lacks some. This table has about 83,000 clones, around 90% appearing once. Input material: peripheral blood. The receptors were gathered from a woman between 50 and 59 years old with active or convalescent COVID-19.

A single count supports this clone. V is TRBV7-2 and J is TRBJ2-7, with D perhaps matching TRBD1 (5 bases). Germline loops: CDR1 SGHTA, CDR2 FQGNSA. Trimming shortened V by 5 bases and J by 1 base, and 9 bases separated the two germline ends. CDR3 length equals 13 residues. The CDR3 loop reads CASSKDSSYEQYF. For the CDR3, the DNA is TGTGCCAGCAGCAAAGACAGTTCCTACGAGCAGTACTTC.

The chain combines TRBV4-3 with TRBJ1-4, with D tentatively TRBD1 (6 bases). V was pared by 4 bases and J by 3 bases, with 18 bases between. This CDR3 region has 17 residues. Germline lookup yields CDR1 LGHNA and CDR2 YSLEER. CDR3 residues: CASSRQTGAGSNEKLFF. CDR3 sequence (DNA): TGCGCCAGCAGCCGACAGACAGGCGCTGGCTCTAATGAAAAACTGTTTTTT.

V and J are TRBV6-5 and TRBJ2-2; D gene ambiguous. The CDR3 extends over 14 amino acids. Germline values: CDR1 MNHEY, CDR2 SVGAGI. V was cut by 8 bases and J by 1 base, with 11 bases left in between. The CDR3 here is CASQQRENTGELFF. DNA of the CDR3: TGTGCCAGCCAACAGAGAGAGAACACCGGGGAGCTGTTTTTT.

The J gene is TRBJ2-7, the V gene TRBV6-5; D unclear. Trimming left V 7 bases short and J 2 bases short, with 18 bases between. The CDR3 length is 15 residues. The V gene's germline CDR1 is MNHEY and CDR2 SVGAGI. CDR3 DNA sequence: TGTGCCAGCACCGACCCGAAGGAGTATCCCTACGAGCAGTACTTC. It specifies CASTDPKEYPYEQYF.

The V and J genes are TRBV7-9 and TRBJ1-1, with 7 bases identical to TRBD1. Trimming took 3 bases from V and 3 from J; bases not matched to a gene: 1. This CDR3 is built from 13 residues. Germline assignment: CDR1 SEHNR and CDR2 FQNEAQ (reference sequence). CDR3 bases: TGTGCCAGCAGCTTCGGACAGGACACTGAAGCTTTCTTT. Translation gives CASSFGQDTEAFF.

J is TRBJ2-1 and V is TRBV7-3; 8 nucleotides agree with TRBD2. CDR1 SGHTA and CDR2 FQGTGA come from the germline V gene. V lost 6 bases to trimming and J lost 0 bases; unmatched junction nucleotides: 4. The CDR3 sequence is 15 residues long. CDR3 region: CASRFSGDSYNEQFF. In DNA, the CDR3 is TGTGCCAGCAGGTTTAGCGGGGACTCCTACAATGAGCAGTTCTTC.

The chain carries TRBV13 and TRBJ2-1; D not resolved. V was cut by 5 bases and J by 5 bases, with 7 bases left in between. The CDR3 is 12 amino acids. Germline assignment: CDR1 PRHDT and CDR2 FYEKMQ (reference sequence). CDR3 protein: CASSLINNEQFF. The CDR3 DNA follows: TGTGCCAGCAGCCTTATAAACAATGAGCAGTTCTTC.

The genes are TRBV19 and TRBJ1-2; TRBD1 matches 7 bases. Germline V lookup: CDR1 LNHDA, CDR2 SQIVND (reference sequence). The CDR3 is 15 residues long. V trimming: 3 bases; J trimming: 4 bases; junction bases outside the gene matches: 8. The CDR3 sequence: CASSIRPGQSYGYTF. CDR3 coding DNA: TGTGCCAGTAGTATCCGACCGGGACAGTCCTATGGCTACACCTTC.

The chain carries TRBV5-8 and TRBJ1-3, with D unclear. This CDR3 spans 14 amino acids. With 6 bases removed from V and 0 bases from J, the gap between germline ends came to 10 bases. The V gene's germline CDR1 is SGHTS and CDR2 YDEGEE. Here the CDR3 DNA reads TGTGCCAGCACCCCACGGGGCTCTGGAAACACCATATATTTT. This gives the protein CASTPRGSGNTIYF.

The chain carries TRBV6-5 and TRBJ1-2; D remains ambiguous. Germline V gives CDR1 MNHEY, CDR2 SVGAGI. Trimming took off 6 bases at V and 2 bases at J, with 10 bases between the two ends. The CDR3 runs to 13 residues. This CDR3 is CASRITRNYGYTF. CDR3 coding DNA: TGTGCCAGCAGAATCACACGCAACTATGGCTACACCTTC.

The gene calls are TRBV4-2 and TRBJ1-1, with D tentatively TRBD1 (5 bases). The germline gives CDR1 LGHNA, CDR2 YNFKEQ. The V end lost 4 bases, the J end lost 3 bases, and 9 bases lay between the germline ends. CDR3 length: 13 amino acids. This CDR3 reads CASSPGRDTEAFF. CDR3 DNA: TGTGCCAGCAGCCCAGGGAGGGACACTGAAGCTTTCTTT.

CDR3 sequence (DNA): TGTGCCAGCAGTGAAATTGTCGCAGTCTATGGCTACACCTTC. It is translated as CASSEIVAVYGYTF. The rearrangement links TRBV6-1 to TRBJ1-2; no reliable D call. The CDR3 spans 14 residues. V gave up 2 bases and J gave up 4 bases, with 11 bases separating them. The germline gives CDR1 MNHNS, CDR2 SASEGT.

This chain joins TRBV5-1 and TRBJ2-1, with 7 nucleotides matching TRBD2. Losses at the gene ends were 4 bases for V and 0 bases for J; bases not matched to a gene: 4. The CDR3 spans 15 residues. The V gene's germline CDR1 is SGHRS and CDR2 YFSETQ. CDR3 sequence reads: CASSPGGSSYNEQFF. The CDR3, as DNA: TGCGCCAGCAGCCCGGGGGGTAGCTCCTACAATGAGCAGTTCTTC.

Here the CDR3 reads CASSQVLGDTEAFF. CDR3 nucleotide sequence: TGTGCCAGCAGCCAAGTCCTAGGGGACACTGAAGCTTTCTTT. The gene calls are TRBV3-1 (or the pseudogene TRBV3-2) and TRBJ1-1, with TRBD1 as a possible D gene (5 bases). Germline values: CDR1 LGHDT, CDR2 YNNKEL (reference sequence). V was clipped by 1 base and J by 3 bases, with 9 bases between them. The CDR3 loop spans 14 amino acids.

This chain joins TRBV7-8 and TRBJ2-2, with D possibly matching TRBD1 (6 bases). The V gene lost 2 bases and the J gene lost 5 bases, with 6 bases spanning the gap. The CDR3 contains 13 residues. Germline CDR1 and CDR2: SGHVS and FQNEAQ. CDR3 loop: CASSLRGTGELFF. The CDR3 DNA reads TGTGCCAGCAGCTTAAGGGGGACCGGGGAGCTGTTTTTT.

The gene calls are TRBV3-1 (or the pseudogene TRBV3-2) and TRBJ2-7; the match to TRBD2 covers 8 bases. The CDR3 extends over 15 amino acids. Germline V gives CDR1 LGHDT, CDR2 YNNKEL (reference sequence). V was clipped by 4 bases and J by 2 bases; unmatched bases: 7. The CDR3 DNA sequence: TGTGCCAGCAGCCTAAACACGGGGGGGCCCTACGAGCAGTACTTC. Its translation: CASSLNTGGPYEQYF.

This chain links TRBV30 with TRBJ1-1; 8 bases are a match to TRBD1. This CDR3 spans 15 amino acids. After removal of 0 bases from V and 5 bases from J, the junction contained 8 bases not matched to a gene. Germline assignment: CDR1 GTSNPN and CDR2 SVGIG (reference sequence). CDR3 sequence: CAWSVRGQGRTEAFF. As DNA, the CDR3 is TGTGCCTGGAGTGTACGAGGACAGGGAAGGACTGAAGCTTTCTTT.

The V gene is TRBV6-5, the J gene TRBJ2-5, with 8 bases matching TRBD1. The CDR3 is 14 amino acids. The ends lost 7 bases at V and 2 bases at J; junction bases unmatched: 6. Germline CDR1 reads MNHEY; CDR2 reads SVGAGI. CDR3 in amino acids: CASKPGQAQETQYF. CDR3 nucleotide sequence: TGTGCCAGCAAACCGGGACAGGCTCAAGAGACCCAGTACTTC.

The chain joins TRBV6-5 to TRBJ1-2; the D is unclear. The V end was cut by 4 bases, the J end by 8 bases, with 17 bases between. Per germline, CDR1 MNHEY and CDR2 SVGAGI. The CDR3 sequence is 14 residues long. The CDR3 here is CASSSRGRRGGYTF. DNA for the CDR3: TGTGCCAGCAGTTCTCGGGGAAGACGTGGGGGCTACACCTTC.

This clone occurred a few times. V usage is TRBV9 and J usage is TRBJ1-1, with no clear D. Germline assignment: CDR1 SGDLS and CDR2 YYNGEE. The CDR3 runs to 13 residues. Trimming left V 0 bases short and J 7 bases short, with 10 bases between. The chain's CDR3 is CASSVDVSVEAFF. Here the CDR3 DNA reads TGTGCCAGCAGCGTAGATGTATCGGTTGAAGCTTTCTTT.

The chain joins TRBV24-1 to TRBJ2-4; a possible D gene is TRBD2 (7 bases). With 9 bases removed from V and 9 bases from J, the gap between germline ends came to 17 bases. The CDR3 is 13 amino acids. The germline gives CDR1 KGHDR, CDR2 SFDVKD. CDR3 DNA sequence: TGTGCCACCGGGTCGGCGGGGGCAGGCATTCAGTACTTC. Translating it yields CATGSAGAGIQYF.

V is TRBV7-2 and J is TRBJ2-7; 7 nucleotides agree with TRBD1. Germline loops: CDR1 SGHTA, CDR2 FQGNSA. V lost 1 base, J lost 3 bases, and 6 bases stayed unmatched. The CDR3 spans 15 residues. Written as DNA, the CDR3 is TGTGCCAGCAGCTTAGAGGGACAGCCATTCTACGAGCAGTACTTC. It codes for CASSLEGQPFYEQYF.

This clone was counted only a few times. The J gene is TRBJ1-5, the V gene TRBV6-5; no definite D call. Germline CDR1 is MNHEY and CDR2 is SVGAGI. Trimming pared 6 bases from V and 3 bases from J, leaving 15 bases between. The CDR3 runs to 15 residues. CDR3 sequence: CASSPDGRNNQPQHF. The CDR3 DNA follows: TGTGCCAGCAGCCCCGATGGGAGAAACAATCAGCCCCAGCATTTT.

The V and J genes are TRBV5-1 and TRBJ2-2; 7 nucleotides line up with TRBD2. In germline, CDR1 is SGHRS, CDR2 YFSETQ. The V gene end was trimmed by 5 bases and the J gene end by 0 bases; junction bases not matched to a gene: 10. There are 17 residues in the CDR3. The DNA of the CDR3 is TGCGCCAGCAGACCGGGGAGGGGCCGGACGAACACCGGGGAGCTGTTTTTT. Encoded protein: CASRPGRGRTNTGELFF.

The chain employs TRBV6-5 and TRBJ2-7, with 12 positions matching TRBD1. V dropped 7 bases and J dropped 4; count of bases not matched to a gene: 8. The CDR3 is 15 amino acids. The germline CDR1 and CDR2 sequences are MNHEY and SVGAGI. CDR3 sequence reads: CASKRSGQGAYEQYF. The CDR3 coding sequence is TGTGCCAGCAAAAGATCGGGACAGGGGGCGTACGAGCAGTACTTC.

V and J are TRBV2 and TRBJ1-2; D is unclear. The V end was cut by 8 bases, the J end by 0 bases, with 16 bases between. This CDR3 spans 15 amino acids. Germline V gene data show CDR1 as SNHLY and CDR2 as FYNNEI. The CDR3 here is CASAYLEKANYGYTF. The CDR3 bases are TGTGCCAGCGCCTACCTCGAGAAAGCTAACTATGGCTACACCTTC.

This clone was recorded once. V and J are TRBV30 and TRBJ1-5; D possibly corresponds to TRBD1 (5 bases). CDR1 GTSNPN and CDR2 SVGIG come from the germline V gene (reference sequence). Trimming pared 6 bases from V and 6 bases from J, leaving 15 bases between. This CDR3 has 13 residues. The CDR3 sequence is CACSSGGGQPQHF. The CDR3 bases are TGTGCCTGCTCCTCGGGGGGGGGTCAGCCCCAGCATTTT.